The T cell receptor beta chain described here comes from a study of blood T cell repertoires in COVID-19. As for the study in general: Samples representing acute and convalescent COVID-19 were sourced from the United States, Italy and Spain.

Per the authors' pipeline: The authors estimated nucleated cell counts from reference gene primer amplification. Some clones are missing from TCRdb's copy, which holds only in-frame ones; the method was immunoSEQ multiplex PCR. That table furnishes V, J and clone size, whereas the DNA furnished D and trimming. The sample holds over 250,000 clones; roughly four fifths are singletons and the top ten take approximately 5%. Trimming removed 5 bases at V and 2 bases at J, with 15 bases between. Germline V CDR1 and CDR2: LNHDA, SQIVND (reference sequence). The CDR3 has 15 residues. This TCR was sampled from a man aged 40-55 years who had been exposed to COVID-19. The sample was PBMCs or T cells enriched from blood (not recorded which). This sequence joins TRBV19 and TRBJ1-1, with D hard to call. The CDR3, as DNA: TGTGCCAGTAGTCTCTTGGGAAGGACTAACACTGAAGCTTTCTTT. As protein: CASSLLGRTNTEAFF.